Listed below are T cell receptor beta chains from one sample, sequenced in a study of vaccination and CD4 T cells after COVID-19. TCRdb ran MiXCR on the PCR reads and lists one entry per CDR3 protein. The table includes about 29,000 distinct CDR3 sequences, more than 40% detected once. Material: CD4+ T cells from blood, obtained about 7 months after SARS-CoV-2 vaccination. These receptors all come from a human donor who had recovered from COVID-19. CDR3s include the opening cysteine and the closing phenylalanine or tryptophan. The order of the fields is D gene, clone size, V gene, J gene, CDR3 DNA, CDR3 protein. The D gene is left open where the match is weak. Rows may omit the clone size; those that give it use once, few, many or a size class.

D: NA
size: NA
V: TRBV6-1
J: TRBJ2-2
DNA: TGTGCCAGCAGACACCAAACCGGGGAGCTGTTTTTT
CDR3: CASRHQTGELFF

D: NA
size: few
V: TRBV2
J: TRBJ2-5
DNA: TGTGCCAGCATCGGTCGGCGAGCATCGGAGACCCAGTACTTC
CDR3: CASIGRRASETQYF

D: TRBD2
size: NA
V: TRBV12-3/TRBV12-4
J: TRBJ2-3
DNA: TGTGCCAGCAGTGCCCGGACTAGCGGGAGTAGTGATACGCAGTATTTT
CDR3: CASSARTSGSSDTQYF

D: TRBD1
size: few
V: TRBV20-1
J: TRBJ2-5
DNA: TGCAGTGCTAGGTTGACAGGGGGCGTACAGACCCAGTACTTC
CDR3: CSARLTGGVQTQYF

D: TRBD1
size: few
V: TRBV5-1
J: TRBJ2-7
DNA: TGCGCCAGCAGCTTCCGGGACAGAGGCTACGAGCAGTACTTC
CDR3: CASSFRDRGYEQYF

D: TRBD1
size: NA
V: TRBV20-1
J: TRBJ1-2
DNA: TGCAGTGCTAGAAACCTTCGAAGTCCGGGACAGGGGAACTATGGCTACACCTTC
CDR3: CSARNLRSPGQGNYGYTF

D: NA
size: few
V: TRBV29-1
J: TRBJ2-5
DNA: TGCAGCGTTTGGGACGGTCGAGGGGAGACCCAGTACTTC
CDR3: CSVWDGRGETQYF

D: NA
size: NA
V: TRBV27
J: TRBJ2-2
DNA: TGTGCCAGCAGTTCCTTAAACACCGGGGAGCTGTTTTTT
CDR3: CASSSLNTGELFF

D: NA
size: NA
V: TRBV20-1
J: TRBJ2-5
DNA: TGCAGTGGGATTGGGGGCAGAAAAGAGACCCAGTACTTC
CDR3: CSGIGGRKETQYF

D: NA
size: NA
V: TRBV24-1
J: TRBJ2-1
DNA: TGTGCCACCAGTGATCGAGGGTCCCACGCCGACAATGAGCAGTTCTTC
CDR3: CATSDRGSHADNEQFF

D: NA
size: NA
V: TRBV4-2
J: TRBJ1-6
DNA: TGTGCCAGCAGCCAAGAGGTCCTCAATTCACCCCTCCACTTT
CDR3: CASSQEVLNSPLHF

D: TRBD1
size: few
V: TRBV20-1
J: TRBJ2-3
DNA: TGCAGTGCCGCCGGGACAGGGGAAGATACGCAGTATTTT
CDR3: CSAAGTGEDTQYF

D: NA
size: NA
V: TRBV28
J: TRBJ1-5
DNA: TGTGCCAGCAGTTTCGGGGGGTACAATCAGCCCCAGCATTTT
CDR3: CASSFGGYNQPQHF

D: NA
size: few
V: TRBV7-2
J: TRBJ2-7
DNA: TGTGCCAGCAGCTTCCCCTCCTTCTACGAGCAGTACTTC
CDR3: CASSFPSFYEQYF

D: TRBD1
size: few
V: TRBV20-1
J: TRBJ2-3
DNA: TGCAGTGCTAGAGGCGGGCAGGGGGCGAATGGGCAGCAGTATTTT
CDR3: CSARGGQGANGQQYF

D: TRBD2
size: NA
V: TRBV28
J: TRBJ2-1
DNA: TGTGCCAGCAGTTCCGTAGCGGGAGGGCCCCGTGAGCAGTTCTTC
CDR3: CASSSVAGGPREQFF

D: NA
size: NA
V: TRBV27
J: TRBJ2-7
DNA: TGTGCCAGCAGTTTACGGACCGGAGTCTCCTACGAGCAGTACTTC
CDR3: CASSLRTGVSYEQYF

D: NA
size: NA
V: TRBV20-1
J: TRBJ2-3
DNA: TGCAGTGCTGTACAGGGAATTAGCACAGATACGCAGTATTTT
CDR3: CSAVQGISTDTQYF

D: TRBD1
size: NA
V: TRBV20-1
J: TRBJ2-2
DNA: TGCAGTGCTAGGGTACCTGGACAGGGCGACACCGGGGAGCTGTTTTTT
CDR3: CSARVPGQGDTGELFF

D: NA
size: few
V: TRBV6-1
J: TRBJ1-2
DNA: TGTGCCAGCAGCTCGCCGTACGGGGACGGCTACACCTTC
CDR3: CASSSPYGDGYTF

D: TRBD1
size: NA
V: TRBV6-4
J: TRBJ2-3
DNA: TGTGCCAGCAGTGAACAGGGGAGCGGCACAGATACGCAGTATTTT
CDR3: CASSEQGSGTDTQYF